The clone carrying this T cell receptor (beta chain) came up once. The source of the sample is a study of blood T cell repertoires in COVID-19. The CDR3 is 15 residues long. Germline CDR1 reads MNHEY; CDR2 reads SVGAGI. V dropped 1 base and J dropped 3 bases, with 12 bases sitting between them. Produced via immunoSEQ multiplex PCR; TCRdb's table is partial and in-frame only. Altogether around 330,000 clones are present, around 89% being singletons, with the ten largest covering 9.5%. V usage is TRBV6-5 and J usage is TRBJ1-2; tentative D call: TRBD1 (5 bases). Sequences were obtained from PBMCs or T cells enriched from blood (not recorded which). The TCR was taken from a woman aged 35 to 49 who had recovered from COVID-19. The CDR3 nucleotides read TGTGCCAGCAGTTACTACGTAGGGGCCGACTATGGCTACACCTTC. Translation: CASSYYVGADYGYTF.